This section outlines one TCR beta chain sequence together with its context. Its matching antigen is unknown. This entry belongs to a study of vaccination and CD4 T cells after COVID-19. Overall study: The interval from dose two to post-vaccine sampling had a median of approximately 70 days, and it ranged from 14 to 241.

Study conclusions and caveats: Looking at convalescent patients, a median around 89% of reactive clones were present only post-vaccination. Median reactive clonotypes, those recognizing SARS-CoV-2, rose from 21 to 38, not significantly.

The Oncomine TCR Beta short-read assay sequenced DNA from cultured CD4+ T cells. In TCRdb, the PCR reads were re-called with MiXCR into one record per CDR3 protein. The data show approximately 10,000 distinct CDR3 sequences, 50% to 70% seen once. Trimming took 1 base from V and 3 from J; bases not matched to a gene: 5. The length of the CDR3 is 16 residues. Germline-derived CDR1 and CDR2 are SGHVS and FNYEAQ. Treatment specified: roughly 10-day PBMC culture with coronavirus spike peptide pools or control peptides (ViraFEST assay). This rearrangement joins TRBV7-6 to TRBJ2-3; TRBD1 matches 9 bases. The receptor comes from a human donor who had recovered from COVID-19. Sequencing used CD4+ T cells from blood, cultured in vitro. The CDR3: CASSLGVGQGTDTQYF. The CDR3 nucleotides read TGTGCCAGCAGCTTAGGTGTGGGACAGGGTACAGATACGCAGTATTTT. Full variable domain (rest looked up from reference TRBV7-6 and TRBJ2-3): GAGVSQSPRYKVTKRGQDVALRCDPISGHVSLYWYRQALGQGPEFLTYFNYEAQQDKSGLPNDRFSAERPEGSISTLTIQRTEQRDSAMYRCASSLGVGQGTDTQYFGPGTRLTVL.